A single sample is the source of the 18 T cell receptor beta chains below, sequenced in a study of human T cells and chemical hapten exposure (dated by TCRdb to the early 2020s). Receptors were amplified or captured by RACE. The data were produced on a NextSeq 500. TCRdb's own reprocessing of the public reads used fastp at Q25 and MiXCR and kept productive beta chains. One record per CDR3 amino acid sequence lists the most common genes and DNA. Present in this sample are tens of thousands of distinct CDR3 sequences, 10% of which were seen just once. The ten largest clones capture around 2.2% of the sample. The label giving this sample's time point can be read as: patch test 1, 2 weeks after DPC sensitization. The sample's treatment or condition label is to be understood as: therapeutic diphenylcyclopropenone sensitization with weekly scalp DPC. The sequencing used whole blood, collected in connection with sensitization to the hapten diphenylcyclopropenone (DPC). The source of these receptors is a man between 35 and 55 years old with alopecia areata. Some clones in this sample may be carry-over from other donors' samples.

The rearrangement joins TRBV5-5 to TRBJ2-2; no reliable D call. Germline V gene sequence: CDR1 SGHKS, CDR2 YYEKEE (reference sequence). CDR3 length: 14 amino acids. The V gene lost 1 base and the J gene lost 10 bases, with 14 bases spanning the gap. CDR3 sequence reads: CASSLRSVSEELFF. DNA for the CDR3: TGTGCCAGCAGCTTGCGTTCGGTGTCCGAGGAGCTGTTTTTT.

The sample holds many counts of this clonotype. The chain has TRBV20-1 and TRBJ2-7; maybe TRBD1 (5 bases). This CDR3 is 14 amino acids long. Trimming removed 1 base at V and 2 bases at J, with 12 bases between. Germline V gene sequence: CDR1 DFQATT, CDR2 SNEGSKA (reference sequence). The CDR3 coding sequence is TGCAGTGCTAGAGGGACACTCTACGCCTACGAGCAGTACGTC. This codes for CSARGTLYAYEQYV.

This clonotype showed up just a few times. The rearrangement uses TRBV6-6 and TRBJ2-1; D might be TRBD1 (6 bases). Germline values: CDR1 MNHNY, CDR2 SVGAGI (reference sequence). The CDR3 is made up of 15 amino acids. Trimming removed 4 bases at V and 4 bases at J, with 14 bases between. Written as DNA, the CDR3 is TGTGCCAGCAGTTTACAGGGCCCGGGGTACAATGAGCAGTTCTTC. This codes for CASSLQGPGYNEQFF.

The chain joins TRBV27 to TRBJ1-5, with TRBD1 identical over 12 bases. The V segment lost 6 bases and the J segment 6 bases; nucleotides outside the gene matches: 6. From germline, CDR1 is MNHEY and CDR2 SMNVEV (reference sequence). The CDR3 sequence is 15 residues long. The CDR3 here is CASRAGTGGFQPQHF. DNA for the CDR3: TGTGCCAGCAGGGCCGGGACAGGGGGCTTTCAGCCCCAGCATTTT.

This clonotype was detected ten times or more. The chain uses TRBV2 and TRBJ2-3; D is undetermined. The CDR3 loop spans 10 amino acids. Per germline, CDR1 SNHLY and CDR2 FYNNEI. The germline V and J ends were trimmed by 4 bases and 13 bases, with 9 bases remaining between them. The CDR3 here is CASSGTQEYF. In DNA form, the CDR3 reads TGTGCCAGCAGTGGGACCCAAGAGTATTTT.

This chain joins TRBV12-3 or TRBV12-4 and TRBJ2-4; maybe TRBD1 (6 bases). V was clipped by 4 bases and J by 6 bases, with 16 bases between them. CDR3 length equals 15 residues. The CDR3 DNA follows: TGTGCCAGCAGTTCGACCCCGGGACATCCAAACATTCAGTACTTC. This sequence encodes CASSSTPGHPNIQYF.

This clonotype was observed a few times. The chain uses TRBV29-1 and TRBJ2-3; 7 bases line up with TRBD2. Germline V CDR1 and CDR2: SQVTM, ANQGSEA. This CDR3 comprises 12 residues. V lost 0 bases and J lost 12; bases outside the gene matches: 6. CDR3 nucleotide sequence: TGCAGCGTTGAAGACCGGGGGGACTTCCAGTATTTT. Its translation: CSVEDRGDFQYF.

This clonotype was detected ten times or more. A junction end diverges from the germline sequence, so it may reflect a read error. V gene TRBV6-5 combines with J gene TRBJ1-2, with unresolved D. The germline V gene has CDR1 MNHEY and CDR2 SVGAGI. CDR3 length equals 11 residues. CDR3 in amino acids: CASSSYYGYTF. DNA for the CDR3: TGTGCCAGCAGTTCCTATTATGGGTACACCTTC.

This sequence joins TRBV7-2 and TRBJ2-4; TRBD2 might be the D (6 bases). V shed 1 base and J shed 7 bases, with 14 bases lying between them. CDR1 is SGHTA, CDR2 FQGNSA, per germline. This CDR3 has 15 amino acids. CDR3 in DNA: TGTGCCAGCAGCTTAGAGGGGACTGGATTTAACATTCAGTACTTC. This sequence encodes CASSLEGTGFNIQYF.

The V call is TRBV7-2, the J call TRBJ2-3, with 7 positions matching TRBD1. CDR1 is SGHTA and CDR2 is FQGNSA in the germline V gene. CDR3 length: 18 residues. V lost 2 bases to trimming and J lost 2 bases; unmatched junction nucleotides: 13. The CDR3 reads CASSLRWDSLSDTDTQYF. CDR3 nucleotides: TGTGCCAGCAGCTTAAGGTGGGACAGTCTTTCCGACACAGATACGCAGTATTTT. Looking up the rest from reference TRBV7-2 and TRBJ2-3 gives the full variable domain: GAGVSQSPSNKVTEKGKDVELRCDPISGHTALYWYRQSLGQGLEFLIYFQGNSAPDKSGLPSDRFSAERTGGSVSTLTIQRTQQEDSAVYLCASSLRWDSLSDTDTQYFGPGTRLTVL.

The chain joins TRBV5-6 to TRBJ2-4; 9 positions agree with TRBD2. The length of the CDR3 is 18 residues. Trimming took 0 bases from V and 0 from J; bases not matched to a gene: 7. Germline V CDR1 and CDR2: SGHDT, YYEEEE. Here the CDR3 DNA reads TGTGCCAGCAGCTTGGTCTGGCGGGAGGGCCTAGCCAAAAACATTCAGTACTTC. This translates into CASSLVWREGLAKNIQYF.

This clonotype was seen a handful of times. The chain is built from TRBV28 and TRBJ1-1, with no clear D. The V and J ends lost 7 bases and 0 bases respectively, with 6 bases between them. The CDR3 loop spans 12 amino acids. Germline CDR1 is MDHEN and CDR2 is SYDVKM. The CDR3, as DNA: TGTGCCAGCACAATTATGAACACTGAAGCTTTCTTT. Its translation: CASTIMNTEAFF.

The chain carries TRBV5-1 and TRBJ1-1, with D unclear. This CDR3 contains 14 residues. In germline, CDR1 is SGHRS, CDR2 YFSETQ. V lost 6 bases and J 1 base, leaving 13 bases between the germline ends. The CDR3 DNA reads as TGCGCCAGCACTGCGTGGACGGAGAACACTGAAGCTTTCTTT. Protein: CASTAWTENTEAFF.

This clonotype was recorded at least ten times. The V gene is TRBV6-2 or TRBV6-3, the J gene TRBJ2-7, with D hard to call. With 5 bases removed from V and 6 bases from J, the gap between germline ends came to 26 bases. This CDR3 has 17 residues. Germline V gives CDR1 MNHEY, CDR2 SVGEGT. DNA for the CDR3: TGTGCCAGCAGTGGATATGTGAAGATCAAGAGGTTGGGCGAGCAGTACTTC. Its translation is CASSGYVKIKRLGEQYF.

This clonotype was seen at least ten times. The CDR3 DNA follows: TGCAGTGCTAGAGTTTTGACCAGGGCCTCGAACACTGAAGCTTTCTTT. Translated, it gives CSARVLTRASNTEAFF. The rearrangement uses TRBV20-1 and TRBJ1-1; tentative D call: TRBD1 (5 bases). With 1 base removed from V and 1 base from J, the gap between germline ends came to 16 bases. Germline V lookup: CDR1 DFQATT, CDR2 SNEGSKA (reference sequence). This CDR3 is 16 amino acids long.

This rearrangement joins TRBV27 to TRBJ2-5; D not resolved. The V end was cut by 5 bases, the J end by 1 base, with 8 bases between. CDR3 size: 13 residues. Germline CDR1 MNHEY, CDR2 SMNVEV (reference sequence). The CDR3 sequence: CASSAQIQETQYF. DNA for the CDR3: TGTGCCAGCAGTGCACAGATCCAAGAGACCCAGTACTTC.

This clonotype was detected only a few times. The chain links TRBV27 to TRBJ2-5, with TRBD1 matching over 10 bases. Germline CDR1 MNHEY, CDR2 SMNVEV (reference sequence). The ends lost 3 bases at V and 4 bases at J; junction bases unmatched: 8. The CDR3 length is 16 residues. In DNA, the CDR3 is TGTGCCAGCAGTTTCCTTGGACAGGGGGTGAGAGAGACCCAGTACTTC. It specifies CASSFLGQGVRETQYF.

This sequence joins TRBV19 and TRBJ2-7, with 7 bases fitting TRBD1. Germline CDR1 LNHDA, CDR2 SQIVND (reference sequence). J gave up 3 bases and V 5 bases, and 7 bases lay outside the gene matches. The CDR3 extends over 14 amino acids. This chain's CDR3 is CASSSSGTDYEQYF. In nucleotides, the CDR3 is TGTGCCAGTAGTTCGTCCGGGACAGACTACGAGCAGTACTTC. The full variable domain, its missing parts supplied by reference TRBV19 and TRBJ2-7, is DGGITQSPKYLFRKEGQNVTLSCEQNLNHDAMYWYRQDPGQGLRLIYYSQIVNDFQKGDIAEGYSVSREKKESFPLTVTSAQKNPTAFYLCASSSSGTDYEQYFGPGTRLTVT.